These 18 T cell receptor beta chains came from one sample sequenced in a study of breast tumors, draining lymph nodes, adjacent tissues. Axillary draining lymph nodes of breast cancer patients supplied the node samples. Each CDR3 protein is one row after TCRdb ran MiXCR on the multiplex PCR reads. The profile shows fewer than 85,000 distinct CDR3 sequences, roughly a fifth of them singletons. Sequenced input: axillary lymph node tissue. These receptors were obtained from a female donor with breast cancer. Some clones in this sample may be carry-over from other donors' samples.

Details on this clonotype: Since no conserved phenylalanine or tryptophan closes the CDR3, a read error is the likely cause. The chain has TRBV12-3 or TRBV12-4 and TRBJ2-1, with D possibly matching TRBD2 (5 bases). The CDR3 extends over 13 amino acids. The CDR3 spells CGSGSSSYNEQFL. The CDR3 DNA sequence: TGTGGTTCGGGGTCTAGCTCCTACAATGAACAGTTCCTC.

Turning to this clonotype: This could be a read error, since a much larger clone is one nucleotide away. The rearrangement uses TRBV4-2 and TRBJ2-1; maybe TRBD2 (5 bases). Per germline, CDR1 LGHNA and CDR2 YNFKEQ. The CDR3 spans 15 residues. The CDR3 region has the DNA TGTGCCAGCAGCCCGTCCCCCGGGGTATACAATGGGCAGTTCTTC. Its translation: CASSPSPGVYNGQFF.

There are many counts of this clonotype. V and J are TRBV30 and TRBJ2-1, with D possibly TRBD1 on 5 matching bases. Germline values: CDR1 GTSNPN, CDR2 SVGIG (reference sequence). Deletions cut 5 bases from V and 9 bases from J, with 14 bases between. The CDR3 sequence is 12 residues long. In DNA form, the CDR3 reads TGTGCCTGGCTCAGGGATGGTGGTGAGCAGTTCTTC. This sequence encodes CAWLRDGGEQFF.

At least ten counts were recorded for this clonotype. The J gene is TRBJ1-6, the V gene TRBV7-2; 7 bases map to TRBD1. V trimming: 2 bases; J trimming: 5 bases; junction bases outside the gene matches: 3. Germline V gives CDR1 SGHTA, CDR2 FQGNSA. This CDR3 has 15 residues. The CDR3 sequence: CASSLRQGHNSPLHF. CDR3 in DNA: TGTGCCAGCAGCTTACGACAGGGACATAATTCACCCCTCCACTTT. Based on the CDR3 plus reference TRBV7-2 and TRBJ1-6, the full variable domain is GAGVSQSPSNKVTEKGKDVELRCDPISGHTALYWYRQSLGQGLEFLIYFQGNSAPDKSGLPSDRFSAERTGGSVSTLTIQRTQQEDSAVYLCASSLRQGHNSPLHFGNGTRLTVT.

This clonotype was picked up many times. The chain employs TRBV2 and TRBJ2-7; D uncertain. CDR3 length equals 11 residues. CDR1 and CDR2 from the germline V gene are SNHLY and FYNNEI. Trimming left V 6 bases short and J 4 bases short, with 7 bases between. CDR3 in DNA: TGTGCCAGCAGATCTCAATACGAGCAGTACTTC. Translating gives CASRSQYEQYF.

Note on this clonotype: It may be a read error: a sequence one base away is much more abundant. V and J are TRBV11-2 and TRBJ2-7; D gene ambiguous. Germline assignment: CDR1 SGHAT and CDR2 FQNNGV. This CDR3 contains 14 residues. In DNA form, the CDR3 reads TGTGCCAGCAGCTTAGATCTAGTCTCCTGCGAGCAGTACTTC. Translation: CASSLDLVSCEQYF.

Of note for this clonotype: Relative to the germline gene, one junction end is altered; a read error may explain this. The rearrangement uses TRBV18 and TRBJ2-7; D possibly corresponds to TRBD1 (6 bases). CDR1 and CDR2 (germline): KGHSH, LQKENI. CDR3 length equals 14 residues. The CDR3 region is CASSPLTGSYEQNF. In DNA, the CDR3 is TGTGCCAGCTCACCACTGACAGGATCCTACGAGCAGAACTTC.

This clonotype was seen at least ten times. This chain joins TRBV2 and TRBJ2-7; no clear D. Between the trimmed V and J ends, which lost 6 bases and 7 bases, there was a span of 16 bases. Germline-derived CDR1 and CDR2 are SNHLY and FYNNEI. This CDR3 has 13 residues. The CDR3 DNA reads TGTGCCAGCAGCGGCATGGGGATGGAGGAGCAGTACTTC. Its protein is CASSGMGMEEQYF. Full variable domain (outside the CDR3, taken from reference TRBV2 and TRBJ2-7): EPEVTQTPSHQVTQMGQEVILRCVPISNHLYFYWYRQILGQKVEFLVSFYNNEISEKSEIFDDQFSVERPDGSNFTLKIRSTKLEDSAMYFCASSGMGMEEQYFGPGTRLTVT.

This clonotype has a count of ten or more. The rearrangement uses TRBV11-1 and TRBJ2-1; TRBD2 agrees at 8 bases. Germline V gene data show CDR1 as SGHAT and CDR2 as FQDESV (reference sequence). Trimming removed 1 base from V and 8 bases from J; junction bases left unmatched: 1. The CDR3 has 13 residues. The CDR3 region is CASSLGREDEQFF. Here the CDR3 DNA reads TGTGCCAGCAGCTTAGGGCGGGAGGATGAGCAGTTCTTC.

This rearrangement joins TRBV6-1 to TRBJ1-3, with D hard to call. CDR1 and CDR2 from the germline V gene are MNHNS and SASEGT. V shed 8 bases and J shed 1 base, with 12 bases lying between them. This CDR3 comprises 14 residues. CDR3 protein: CASRARGSGNTIYF. The CDR3 DNA reads TGTGCCAGCCGGGCCCGGGGTTCTGGAAACACCATATATTTT.

At least ten counts were recorded for this clonotype. V and J are TRBV10-3 and TRBJ2-7; the match to TRBD2 covers 9 bases. CDR1 is ENHRY and CDR2 is SYGVKD in the germline V gene. Losses at the gene ends were 4 bases for V and 3 bases for J; bases not matched to a gene: 1. This CDR3 has 13 residues. The CDR3 loop is CAISGAGGYEQYF. CDR3 nucleotides: TGTGCCATCAGTGGAGCGGGAGGCTACGAGCAGTACTTC.

This clonotype was counted at least ten times. The genes are TRBV6-2 or TRBV6-3 and TRBJ2-7; a possible D gene is TRBD2 (5 bases). There are 14 residues in the CDR3. Germline lookup yields CDR1 MNHEY and CDR2 SVGEGT. V was pared by 2 bases and J by 3 bases, with 11 bases between. The CDR3 is CASSYKGGYYEQYF. Here the CDR3 DNA reads TGTGCCAGCAGTTACAAGGGCGGGTACTACGAGCAGTACTTC.

This clonotype was counted at least ten times. The V call is TRBV15, the J call TRBJ2-3; D may be TRBD1 or TRBD2 (6 bases each). The CDR3 totals 13 residues. The germline V gene has CDR1 LNHNV and CDR2 YYDKDF (reference sequence). V shed 7 bases and J shed 4 bases, with 12 bases lying between them. The CDR3 DNA sequence: TGTGCCACCAAAAAGGGGGGTGCAGATACGCAGTATTTT. The encoded protein is CATKKGGADTQYF.

The V and J genes are TRBV7-9 and TRBJ1-1; 8 nucleotides align to TRBD1. The CDR3 totals 14 residues. V was clipped by 3 bases and J by 6 bases; unmatched bases: 6. Germline CDR1 is SEHNR and CDR2 is FQNEAQ (reference sequence). The CDR3 loop reads CASSFTDRVAEAFF. The CDR3 bases are TGTGCCAGCAGCTTTACGGACAGGGTGGCTGAAGCTTTCTTT.

This clonotype was detected many times. The rearrangement uses TRBV7-9 and TRBJ1-2; weak D call: TRBD1 (5 bases). V was clipped by 5 bases and J by 3 bases, with 16 bases between them. The CDR3 sequence is 15 residues long. Germline V gene data show CDR1 as SEHNR and CDR2 as FQNEAQ (reference sequence). The CDR3 reads CASSGGANPHYGYTF. In DNA form, the CDR3 reads TGTGCCAGCAGCGGCGGGGCCAACCCCCACTATGGCTACACCTTC. Based on the CDR3 plus reference TRBV7-9 and TRBJ1-2, the full variable domain is DTGVSQNPRHKITKRGQNVTFRCDPISEHNRLYWYRQTLGQGPEFLTYFQNEAQLEKSRLLSDRFSAERPKGSFSTLEIQRTEQGDSAMYLCASSGGANPHYGYTFGSGTRLTVV.

This clonotype was recorded at least ten times. This rearrangement joins TRBV4-3 to TRBJ1-6; the D gene is possibly TRBD1 (5 bases). CDR1 and CDR2 (germline): LGHNA, YSLEER. The CDR3 runs to 18 residues. Trimming took off 0 bases at V and 10 bases at J, with 22 bases between the two ends. CDR3 residues: CASSQDTSPGLWRSPLHF. For the CDR3, the DNA is TGCGCCAGCAGCCAAGATACAAGTCCAGGGTTGTGGCGCTCACCCCTCCACTTT.

With respect to this clonotype: A much larger clonotype is one base distant, so this may be a read error. The CDR3 does not end in the conserved phenylalanine or tryptophan, so this is likely a read error. V usage is TRBV28 and J usage is TRBJ2-5; possible D gene TRBD2, 6 bases. The V gene's germline CDR1 is MDHEN and CDR2 SYDVKM. V shed 5 bases and J shed 4 bases, with 14 bases lying between them. There are 14 residues in the CDR3. The CDR3 is CASSTSSEGETQYL. In DNA form, the CDR3 reads TGTGCCAGCAGTACCTCTAGCGAAGGAGAGACCCAGTACCTC.

On this clonotype itself: Given a much more abundant clone one base away, this may be a read error. V is TRBV7-2 and J is TRBJ2-1, with D possibly matching TRBD2 (6 bases). Germline V gene sequence: CDR1 SGHTA, CDR2 FQGNSA. The CDR3 runs to 15 residues. The CDR3 nucleotides are TGTGCCAGCAGCTTAGACCGGGGGACCTACAATGGGCAGTTCTTC. This encodes CASSLDRGTYNGQFF.